This is a list of T cell receptor beta chains from one sample in a study of blood T cell repertoires in COVID-19. Repertoires were generated with immunoSEQ multiplex PCR, while TCRdb's copy carries only in-frame clones and drops some. The table includes roughly 250,000 clones, approximately 90% detected once. Sequencing input: PBMCs or T cells enriched from blood (not recorded which). Every receptor here comes from a woman aged 30 to 39 with acute COVID-19. Both conserved end residues are part of each CDR3. D genes are given only for firm matches. Not all rows give a size; the values are once, few, many and, for expanded clones, a class.

TRBD2	TRBJ2-1	TRBV4-2	.	CASSQDQPPGLLNEQFF	TGTGCCAGCAGCCAAGATCAACCCCCGGGACTACTCAATGAGCAGTTCTTC
.	TRBJ2-7	TRBV5-1	.	CASSPGHRVSYEQYF	TGCGCCAGCAGCCCCGGACATCGGGTTAGCTACGAGCAGTACTTC
.	TRBJ1-1	TRBV11-1	.	CASSPQTKNTEAFF	TGTGCCAGCAGCCCACAGACCAAGAACACTGAAGCTTTCTTT
TRBD2	TRBJ2-3	TRBV5-5	.	CASSTAGLATDTQYF	TGTGCCAGCAGCACGGCGGGACTAGCCACAGATACGCAGTATTTT
TRBD1	TRBJ2-3	TRBV28	.	CASSLVQGAVDTQYF	TGTGCCAGCAGTTTGGTTCAGGGGGCCGTAGATACGCAGTATTTT
.	TRBJ1-1	TRBV12-3/TRBV12-4	.	CASSPYGEAFF	TGTGCCAGCAGTCCCTACGGTGAAGCTTTCTTT
TRBD1	TRBJ1-1	TRBV28	.	CASSPLTGSDTEAFF	TGTGCCAGCAGTCCTTTGACAGGGTCGGACACTGAAGCTTTCTTT
.	TRBJ1-2	TRBV2	.	CASRLDSDLYGYTF	TGTGCCAGCAGATTGGACAGTGACCTCTATGGCTACACCTTC
.	TRBJ2-7	TRBV24-1	few	CATSKGGTYEQYF	TGTGCCACCTCTAAGGGGGGGACGTACGAGCAGTACTTC
TRBD1	TRBJ1-2	TRBV9	.	CASSVVPTGLLDYGYTF	TGTGCCAGCAGCGTAGTTCCGACAGGGCTTCTCGACTATGGCTACACCTTC
TRBD2	TRBJ2-3	TRBV9	.	CASSAETSGVADTQYF	TGTGCCAGCAGCGCCGAGACTAGCGGGGTTGCAGATACGCAGTATTTT
.	TRBJ2-6	TRBV18	few	CASSPPAGANVLTF	TGTGCCAGCTCACCTCCCGCTGGGGCCAACGTCCTGACTTTC
TRBD1	TRBJ1-6	TRBV6-5	.	CASSWDRAGNSPLHF	TGTGCCAGCAGTTGGGACAGGGCAGGGAATTCACCCCTCCACTTT
.	TRBJ1-3	TRBV7-8	.	CASSLATVAATIYF	TGTGCCAGCAGCTTAGCTACAGTAGCGGCCACCATATATTTT
.	TRBJ2-4	TRBV4-1	.	CASSQDQSAAVIQYF	TGCGCCAGCAGCCAAGATCAGTCGGCGGCGGTCATTCAGTACTTC
.	TRBJ2-7	TRBV28	once	CASSFNRGGGFYEQYF	TGTGCCAGCAGTTTCAATAGGGGAGGGGGATTCTACGAGCAGTACTTC
TRBD1	TRBJ1-1	TRBV4-1	.	CASSQSEDRPGTEAFF	TGCGCCAGCAGCCAGTCGGAGGACAGGCCGGGCACTGAAGCTTTCTTT
.	TRBJ2-1	TRBV6-1	.	CASSEERGNEQFF	TGTGCCAGCAGTGAAGAAAGGGGTAATGAGCAGTTCTTC
TRBD2	TRBJ2-2	TRBV7-3	.	CASSPAGGGTGELFF	TGTGCCAGCAGCCCAGCGGGGGGTGGCACCGGGGAGCTGTTTTTT
TRBD2	TRBJ2-7	TRBV10-3	once	CAISDLLAGDPYEQYF	TGTGCCATCAGTGACTTACTAGCGGGAGACCCCTACGAGCAGTACTTC
.	TRBJ2-2	TRBV28	once	CASSTMGGVTGELFF	TGTGCCAGCAGTACCATGGGGGGAGTAACCGGGGAGCTGTTTTTT
TRBD2	TRBJ2-7	TRBV11-2	.	CASSFERTSGRSYEQYF	TGTGCCAGCAGCTTTGAAAGGACTAGCGGGCGCTCCTACGAGCAGTACTTC
TRBD1	TRBJ1-1	TRBV3-1/TRBV3-2	.	CASSGQGRDTEAFF	TGTGCCAGCAGCGGACAGGGTCGGGACACTGAAGCTTTCTTT
TRBD2	TRBJ2-2	TRBV7-6	.	CASSKIAGGELFF	TGTGCCAGCAGCAAAATAGCGGGCGGGGAGCTGTTTTTT
.	TRBJ1-4	TRBV15	.	CATSRAGARGEKLFF	TGTGCCACCAGCAGAGCAGGGGCCCGGGGTGAAAAACTGTTTTTT
TRBD2	TRBJ2-1	TRBV5-4	.	CASIPKPGLAGDNEQFF	TGTGCCAGCATACCTAAGCCGGGACTAGCGGGAGACAATGAGCAGTTCTTC
.	TRBJ2-1	TRBV7-9	once	CASSSLRAGLENEQFF	TGTGCCAGCAGCTCCCTGCGAGCGGGCCTCGAGAATGAGCAGTTCTTC
TRBD2	TRBJ2-5	TRBV7-2	.	CASSLDEAGARETQYF	TGTGCCAGCAGCTTAGATGAAGCGGGAGCCCGGGAGACCCAGTACTTC
TRBD2	TRBJ2-1	TRBV19	.	CASMGTSGLNEQFF	TGTGCCAGTATGGGGACTAGCGGACTAAATGAGCAGTTCTTC
TRBD2	TRBJ2-7	TRBV9	.	CASSVEGAGGPAYEQYF	TGTGCCAGCAGCGTAGAAGGTGCGGGGGGGCCGGCCTACGAGCAGTACTTC
TRBD1	TRBJ2-5	TRBV28	once	CASSSGTEETQYF	TGTGCCAGCAGTTCCGGGACAGAAGAGACCCAGTACTTC
.	TRBJ1-1	TRBV28	.	CASSLDSSGTEAFF	TGTGCCAGCAGCCTGGACAGTTCGGGCACTGAAGCTTTCTTT
TRBD2	TRBJ2-3	TRBV9	.	CASSEERDTDTQYF	TGTGCCAGCAGTGAAGAGCGGGACACAGATACGCAGTATTTT
TRBD1	TRBJ1-6	TRBV19	few	CASSRLPGTATHSPLHF	TGTGCCAGTAGTAGACTCCCAGGGACAGCCACTCATTCACCCCTCCACTTT
.	TRBJ2-5	TRBV12-3/TRBV12-4	.	CASRIYGAETQYF	TGTGCCAGCAGGATATATGGAGCCGAGACCCAGTACTTC
.	TRBJ1-4	TRBV27	once	CASKQGFGLPWFF	TGTGCCAGCAAACAGGGTTTTGGCCTCCCATGGTTTTTT
.	TRBJ2-3	TRBV7-3	.	CASSPGLFGDTQYF	TGTGCCAGCAGCCCCGGACTATTCGGAGATACGCAGTATTTT
TRBD1	TRBJ1-4	TRBV3-1/TRBV3-2	.	CASSPRLLRTGQEKLFF	TGTGCCAGCAGCCCCAGATTACTTCGGACAGGACAAGAAAAACTGTTTTTT
.	TRBJ2-3	TRBV14	.	CASSQEGPGHTQYF	TGTGCCAGCAGCCAAGAGGGGCCCGGTCATACGCAGTATTTT
.	TRBJ2-3	TRBV9	.	CASSAGQTTDTQYF	TGTGCCAGCAGCGCCGGACAGACCACAGATACGCAGTATTTT
TRBD2	TRBJ2-1	TRBV10-1	.	CATPGTSGSSYNEQFF	TGCGCCACCCCGGGGACTAGCGGGAGTTCCTACAATGAGCAGTTCTTC
TRBD2	TRBJ2-1	TRBV4-1	few	CASSRLTGGTYNEQFF	TGCGCCAGCAGCCGGTTGACGGGAGGGACCTACAATGAGCAGTTCTTC
TRBD2	TRBJ2-2	TRBV9	.	CASSEQTSGTGELFF	TGTGCCAGCAGCGAACAGACTAGCGGGACCGGGGAGCTGTTTTTT
TRBD1	TRBJ1-2	TRBV28	.	CASSRQGRLGDQGYTF	TGTGCCAGCAGCAGACAGGGTAGATTAGGAGACCAAGGCTACACCTTC
TRBD2	TRBJ2-5	TRBV2	.	CASNPGSGVETQYF	TGTGCCAGCAACCCCGGAAGCGGGGTGGAGACCCAGTACTTC
.	TRBJ1-2	TRBV2	.	CASRSDATSNYGYTF	TGTGCCAGCAGGTCAGACGCGACTTCTAACTATGGCTACACCTTC